These 13 T cell receptor beta chains were all obtained from the same sample, sequenced in a study of post-analysis software for immune sequencing data (dated by TCRdb to the mid-2010s). Study-wide findings and limitations: Significantly higher frequencies in patients than in controls were found for five or six TRBV segments, including TRBV5-6, TRBV5-1 and TRBV20-1.

Library preparation was by PCR. TCRdb lists the instrument as Illumina HiSeq 2500. To reduce PCR and sequencing biases, unique molecular identifiers were built into the TCR beta cDNA libraries. TCRdb passed the public sequencing reads through fastp at Q25 and MiXCR, retaining productive beta sequences. Every entry covers one CDR3 protein and lists the most common genes and DNA from its rows. The sample table holds hundreds of thousands of distinct CDR3 sequences, of which 44% were seen once. The ten largest clones represent approximately 1.7% of the sample. These receptors are not linked to any known antigen. Source material: blood. The origin of the receptors is a girl between 5 and 17 years old with multiple sclerosis.

The chain employs TRBV5-1 and TRBJ2-7; D may match TRBD1 or TRBD2 (5 bases each). The CDR3 spans 17 residues. Germline V gives CDR1 SGHRS, CDR2 YFSETQ. Trimming took off 0 bases at V and 0 bases at J, with 16 bases between the two ends. The CDR3 DNA is TGCGCCAGCAGCTTGGTGGGGGACCTCCTGCCCTCCTACGAGCAGTACTTC. It specifies CASSLVGDLLPSYEQYF. The full variable domain, its missing parts supplied by reference TRBV5-1 and TRBJ2-7, is KAGVTQTPRYLIKTRGQQVTLSCSPISGHRSVSWYQQTPGQGLQFLFEYFSETQRNKGNFPGRFSGRQFSNSRSEMNVSTLELGDSALYLCASSLVGDLLPSYEQYFGPGTRLTVT.

This clonotype has only a few counts. V usage is TRBV29-1 and J usage is TRBJ2-7; TRBD1 aligns across 8 bases. The junction had 8 bases not matched to a gene; V was cut back by 7 bases and J by 6 bases. Germline loops: CDR1 SQVTM, CDR2 ANQGSEA. This CDR3 has 12 amino acids. In DNA form, the CDR3 reads TGCAGCGGGGGCAGGGGGCAAGGCGAGCAGTACTTC. Translating gives CSGGRGQGEQYF.

The chain recombines TRBV12-3 or TRBV12-4 with TRBJ1-2; 9 nucleotides match TRBD1. The CDR3 has 14 amino acids. With 3 bases clipped from V and 8 bases from J, the junction kept 7 bases outside the gene matches. The CDR3, as DNA: TGTGCCAGCAGTTTTGGGACAGGGCTTCGAGGCTACACCTTC. It translates to CASSFGTGLRGYTF.

The chain links TRBV7-2 to TRBJ2-1, with D possibly being TRBD1 (6 bases). This CDR3 comprises 14 residues. Looked up from germline, CDR1 is SGHTA and CDR2 is FQGNSA. Trimming removed 1 base from V and 5 bases from J, with 9 bases in between. In DNA form, the CDR3 reads TGTGCCAGCAGCTTAGATAGGACAGACAATGAGCAGTTCTTC. Translated: CASSLDRTDNEQFF.

This clonotype was seen a few times. The chain is built from TRBV24-1 and TRBJ2-3; D remains ambiguous. Germline lookup yields CDR1 KGHDR and CDR2 SFDVKD. Between the trimmed V and J ends, which lost 4 bases and 2 bases, there was a span of 6 bases. The CDR3 is 13 residues long. The CDR3: CATSEQNTDTQYF. In DNA form, the CDR3 reads TGTGCCACCAGTGAACAGAACACAGATACGCAGTATTTT.

The genes are TRBV14 and TRBJ1-1; D uncertain. Germline assignment: CDR1 SGHDN and CDR2 FVKESK. The V and J ends lost 0 bases and 4 bases respectively, with 12 bases between them. The CDR3 has 15 amino acids. CDR3: CASSQEWQVSTEAFF. DNA for the CDR3: TGTGCCAGCAGCCAAGAATGGCAGGTGAGCACTGAAGCTTTCTTT. The complete variable domain, with remaining parts taken from reference TRBV14 and TRBJ1-1, reads EAGVTQFPSHSVIEKGQTVTLRCDPISGHDNLYWYRRVMGKEIKFLLHFVKESKQDESGMPNNRFLAERTGGTYSTLKVQPAELEDSGVYFCASSQEWQVSTEAFFGQGTRLTVV.

The rearrangement uses TRBV11-3 and TRBJ2-4; D is ambiguous. The J call is uncertain, as TRBJ2-7 better fits the DNA end. Germline V CDR1 and CDR2: SGHNT, YENEEA. There are 14 residues in the CDR3. The CDR3 loop reads CASSFFWVPYEQYF. CDR3 coding DNA: TGTGCCAGCAGCTTCTTTTGGGTTCCGTACGAGCAGTACTTC.

This clonotype has only one observation. V and J are TRBV5-1 and TRBJ2-5; TRBD2 matches at 11 bases. The CDR3 length is 14 residues. V shed 6 bases, J shed 2 bases, and the junction held 3 bases outside the gene matches. CDR1 and CDR2 (germline): SGHRS, YFSETQ. CDR3 coding DNA: TGCGCCAGCAAGCTAGCGGGGGGTCAAGAGACCCAGTACTTC. Protein sequence: CASKLAGGQETQYF.

This sequence joins TRBV5-1 and TRBJ2-7, with 7 nucleotides matching TRBD2. This CDR3 region has 16 residues. V shed 4 bases and J 5 bases; nucleotides not matched to a gene: 15. Germline loops: CDR1 SGHRS, CDR2 YFSETQ. This CDR3 reads CASSLLSGIGSHEQYF. The CDR3 bases are TGCGCCAGCAGCCTACTAAGCGGGATCGGGTCCCACGAGCAGTACTTC.

This clonotype was recorded a few times. The chain recombines TRBV7-6 with TRBJ2-7; 10 bases fit TRBD2. With 1 base clipped from V and 0 bases from J, the junction kept 3 bases outside the gene matches. CDR3 length equals 16 residues. CDR1 is SGHVS and CDR2 is FNYEAQ in the germline V gene. CDR3: CASSLVPSGSSYEQYF. The CDR3 DNA sequence: TGTGCCAGCAGCTTAGTTCCTAGCGGGAGCTCCTACGAGCAGTACTTC.

V usage is TRBV15 and J usage is TRBJ1-5, with 9 positions matching TRBD1. J was trimmed by 5 bases and V by 6 bases; bases with no gene match: 8. The CDR3 has 15 amino acids. Germline V gene sequence: CDR1 LNHNV, CDR2 YYDKDF (reference sequence). The CDR3 DNA follows: TGTGCCACCAGTGAGGGACAGGGACTCCATCAGCCCCAGCATTTT. It is translated as CATSEGQGLHQPQHF.

The chain uses TRBV7-9 and TRBJ2-7; D may be TRBD2 (6 bases). Per the germline V gene, CDR1 is SEHNR and CDR2 is FQNEAQ (reference sequence). This CDR3 is 19 amino acids long. The V end lost 4 bases, the J end lost 2 bases, and 27 bases lay between the germline ends. CDR3 in DNA: TGTGCCAGCAGCTGGGACCGCGCGTTTCTAGCGCCCCCAGCCTACGAGCAGTACTTC. Encoded protein: CASSWDRAFLAPPAYEQYF.

The genes are TRBV12-3 or TRBV12-4 and TRBJ2-7; TRBD2 might be the D (6 bases). Between the trimmed V and J ends, which lost 4 bases and 2 bases, there was a span of 15 bases. The CDR3 loop spans 15 amino acids. CDR3 residues: CASSSGTGRAYEQYF. DNA of the CDR3: TGTGCCAGCAGTTCCGGGACTGGGAGAGCCTACGAGCAGTACTTC.